Below are 16 T cell receptor beta chains sequenced from a single sample in a study of shared clonotypes between healthy human individuals. Measured with immunoSEQ multiplex PCR; TCRdb has only the in-frame clones, and not every one. The sample records roughly 1 million clones, roughly 80% being singletons. Sequenced sample: memory CD4+ T cells sorted from blood. The subset: CD45RA-negative fraction. These TCRs come from a man aged 18 to 30 in good health.

The CDR3 DNA sequence: TGTGCCAGCAGCTTAGCAGGTTACAGCTCCTACAATGAGCAGTTCTTC. Translated: CASSLAGYSSYNEQFF. J is TRBJ2-1 and V is TRBV11-2; D unresolved. Germline V gene data show CDR1 as SGHAT and CDR2 as FQNNGV. Trimming removed 1 base at V and 0 bases at J, with 10 bases between. The CDR3 extends over 16 amino acids.

This rearrangement joins TRBV2 to TRBJ1-1; D may be TRBD1 (5 bases). V was trimmed by 3 bases and J by 6 bases, leaving 11 bases between them. This CDR3 comprises 13 residues. In germline, CDR1 is SNHLY, CDR2 FYNNEI. CDR3 DNA: TGTGCCAGCAGTGAGGGCAGGGCCCCTGAAGCTTTCTTT. This gives the protein CASSEGRAPEAFF.

This rearrangement joins TRBV11-2 to TRBJ2-5; possible D gene TRBD2, 5 bases. This CDR3 region has 13 residues. Trimming left V 5 bases short and J 5 bases short, with 12 bases between. Germline V gene lookup returns CDR1 SGHAT and CDR2 FQNNGV. CDR3 in amino acids: CASSPRRLETQYF. The CDR3 DNA follows: TGTGCCAGCAGCCCCAGGAGGTTGGAGACCCAGTACTTC.

Turning to this clone: A much more abundant neighbour one base away suggests this may be a read error. The chain is built from TRBV5-4 and TRBJ1-2, with D unclear. CDR3 length: 13 amino acids. V lost 1 base, J lost 2 bases, and 6 bases lay in between. Germline V gene lookup returns CDR1 SGHNT and CDR2 YYREEE (reference sequence). CDR3 residues: CASSLQQNYGYTF. The CDR3 coding sequence is TGTGCCAGCAGCTTGCAGCAGAACTATGGCTACACCTTC.

The CDR3 spells CASSLADGGEQYF. The CDR3 region has the DNA TGTGCCAGCAGCTTAGCGGATGGGGGCGAGCAGTACTTC. V and J are TRBV7-2 and TRBJ2-7; either TRBD1 or TRBD2 may supply D (5 bases each). The CDR3 loop spans 13 amino acids. With 0 bases removed from V and 6 bases from J, the gap between germline ends came to 9 bases. The germline gives CDR1 SGHTA, CDR2 FQGNSA. The full variable domain, with the rest looked up from reference TRBV7-2 and TRBJ2-7, is GAGVSQSPSNKVTEKGKDVELRCDPISGHTALYWYRQSLGQGLEFLIYFQGNSAPDKSGLPSDRFSAERTGGSVSTLTIQRTQQEDSAVYLCASSLADGGEQYFGPGTRLTVT.

V is TRBV10-3 and J is TRBJ1-2, with 10 bases lining up with TRBD1. Germline trimming cut 4 bases from V and 6 bases from J; bases unmatched to any gene: 5. Germline CDR1 reads ENHRY; CDR2 reads SYGVKD. The CDR3 is made up of 14 amino acids. The DNA for the CDR3 is TGTGCCATCAGTGTCCTGGACAGGGGGGATGGCTACACCTTC. Amino acids: CAISVLDRGDGYTF.

The chain recombines TRBV5-1 with TRBJ2-1; no firm D call. The CDR3 runs 14 residues. V lost 0 bases and J lost 7, with 11 bases in between. Germline-derived CDR1 and CDR2 are SGHRS and YFSETQ. The CDR3 DNA reads TGCGCCAGCAGCTTGGGAGCAGAACCAAATGAGCAGTTCTTC. Translation: CASSLGAEPNEQFF.

The chain joins TRBV5-1 to TRBJ2-2; 7 bases map to TRBD2. The CDR3 contains 16 residues. Looked up from germline, CDR1 is SGHRS and CDR2 is YFSETQ. After removal of 6 bases from V and 3 bases from J, the junction contained 11 bases not matched to a gene. CDR3 nucleotides: TGCGCCAGCAACCCCTTGGGGAGGGGATACACCGGGGAGCTGTTTTTT. This sequence encodes CASNPLGRGYTGELFF.

The chain recombines TRBV19 with TRBJ2-5, with 10 bases that match TRBD2. Losses at the gene ends were 0 bases for V and 4 bases for J; bases not matched to a gene: 5. CDR1 and CDR2 (germline): LNHDA, SQIVND (reference sequence). The CDR3 runs 16 residues. CDR3 DNA: TGTGCCAGTAGTATAGATTCCAGCGGGGGGGTAGAGACCCAGTACTTC. Translation gives CASSIDSSGGVETQYF.

Details on this clone: This sample includes further DNA sequences coding for the same CDR3. The rearrangement uses TRBV10-3 and TRBJ2-3; the D call may be TRBD1 or TRBD2 (6 bases each). The CDR3 runs 12 residues. Trimming shortened V by 3 bases and J by 6 bases, and 7 bases separated the two germline ends. Germline V gives CDR1 ENHRY, CDR2 SYGVKD. CDR3 bases: TGTGCCATCAGTGAAGGGGGGGATACGCAGTATTTT. Translated, it gives CAISEGGDTQYF.

This chain links TRBV9 with TRBJ2-5; perhaps TRBD1 as D (5 bases). The germline V gene encodes CDR1 SGDLS and CDR2 YYNGEE. V was shortened by 4 bases and J by 5 bases, with 21 bases between the two germline ends. This CDR3 contains 16 residues. CDR3 nucleotides: TGTGCCAGCAGCCCCCACAGGTCTACCCTCATGGAGACCCAGTACTTC. The encoded protein is CASSPHRSTLMETQYF.

V usage is TRBV13 and J usage is TRBJ2-7; the D is unclear. The ends were cut back, 5 bases at V and 9 bases at J, with 14 bases in the middle. The germline V gene encodes CDR1 PRHDT and CDR2 FYEKMQ (reference sequence). This CDR3 contains 12 residues. The CDR3 coding sequence is TGTGCCAGCAGCCATGGGTCTCTCGGGCAGTACTTC. Residues: CASSHGSLGQYF.

This chain links TRBV6-1 with TRBJ2-3; D perhaps matches TRBD2 (6 bases). Germline assignment: CDR1 MNHNS and CDR2 SASEGT. The V gene lost 4 bases and the J gene lost 1 base, with 15 bases spanning the gap. This CDR3 region has 16 residues. CDR3 sequence: CASSGTYWGGTDTQYF. CDR3 nucleotides: TGTGCCAGCAGTGGGACCTATTGGGGGGGCACAGATACGCAGTATTTT.

The chain couples TRBV5-4 to TRBJ2-7; D perhaps matches TRBD1 (5 bases). Looked up from germline, CDR1 is SGHNT and CDR2 is YYREEE (reference sequence). The V end lost 0 bases, the J end lost 2 bases, and 9 bases lay between the germline ends. This CDR3 contains 14 residues. The CDR3 reads CASSLGIGAYEQYF. CDR3 nucleotides: TGTGCCAGCAGCTTGGGGATAGGGGCCTACGAGCAGTACTTC.

The rearrangement uses TRBV4-1 and TRBJ2-1, with 14 bases identical to TRBD2. After removal of 2 bases from V and 13 bases from J, the junction contained 13 bases not matched to a gene. Germline V gene lookup returns CDR1 MGHRA and CDR2 YSYEKL. This CDR3 has 17 residues. For the CDR3, the DNA is TGCGCCAGCAGCCAACGCACCGGGACTAGCGGGGGTCCCAACCAGTTCTTC. It encodes CASSQRTGTSGGPNQFF.

This chain uses TRBV10-3 with TRBJ1-6; a possible D gene is TRBD1 (5 bases). The CDR3 has 15 residues. The germline gives CDR1 ENHRY, CDR2 SYGVKD. With 11 bases removed from V and 4 bases from J, the gap between germline ends came to 18 bases. Written as DNA, the CDR3 is TGTGCCTCAAGAGGAGTGGGGGATTATAATTCACCCCTCCACTTT. Its translation is CASRGVGDYNSPLHF.